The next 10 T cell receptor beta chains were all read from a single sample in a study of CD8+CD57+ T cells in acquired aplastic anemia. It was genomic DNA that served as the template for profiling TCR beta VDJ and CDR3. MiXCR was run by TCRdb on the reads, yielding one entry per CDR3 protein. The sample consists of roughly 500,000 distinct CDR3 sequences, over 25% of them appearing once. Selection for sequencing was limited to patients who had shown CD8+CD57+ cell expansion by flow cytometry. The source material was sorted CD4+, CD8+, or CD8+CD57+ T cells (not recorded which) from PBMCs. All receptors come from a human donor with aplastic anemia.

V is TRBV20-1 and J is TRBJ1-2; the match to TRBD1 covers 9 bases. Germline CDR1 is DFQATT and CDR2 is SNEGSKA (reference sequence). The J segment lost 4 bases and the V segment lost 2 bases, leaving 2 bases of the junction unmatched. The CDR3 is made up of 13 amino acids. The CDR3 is CSARRDRAYGYTF. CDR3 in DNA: TGCAGTGCTAGACGGGACAGGGCCTATGGCTACACCTTC.

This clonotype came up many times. The CDR3 nucleotides are TGTGCCACCAGTGATTCCATAGGGAGGGACATCACCGGGGAGCTGTTTTTT. Translating it yields CATSDSIGRDITGELFF. The rearrangement joins TRBV24-1 to TRBJ2-2; D is possibly TRBD2 (7 bases). The germline V and J ends were trimmed by 2 bases and 4 bases, with 16 bases remaining between them. Germline V gene lookup returns CDR1 KGHDR and CDR2 SFDVKD. This CDR3 region has 17 residues.

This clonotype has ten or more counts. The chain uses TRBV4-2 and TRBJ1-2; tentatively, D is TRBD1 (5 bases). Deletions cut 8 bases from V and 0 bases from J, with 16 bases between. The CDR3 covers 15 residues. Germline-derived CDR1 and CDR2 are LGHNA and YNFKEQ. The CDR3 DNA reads TGTGCCAGCTCCGCTGAGGACACGTCTAACTATGGCTACACCTTC. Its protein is CASSAEDTSNYGYTF.

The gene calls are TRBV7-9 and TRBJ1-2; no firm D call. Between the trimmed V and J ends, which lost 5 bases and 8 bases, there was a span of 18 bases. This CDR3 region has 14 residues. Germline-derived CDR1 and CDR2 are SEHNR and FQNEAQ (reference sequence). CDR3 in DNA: TGTGCCAGCAGCCCTCGATCAATCGATGACGGCTACACCTTC. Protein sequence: CASSPRSIDDGYTF.

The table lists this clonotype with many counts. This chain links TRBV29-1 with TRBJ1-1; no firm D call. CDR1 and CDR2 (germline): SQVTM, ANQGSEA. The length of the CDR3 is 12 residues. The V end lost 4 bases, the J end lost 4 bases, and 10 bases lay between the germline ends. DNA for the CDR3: TGCAGCGTTGCGAGGGAGGGCACTGAAGCTTTCTTT. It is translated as CSVAREGTEAFF.

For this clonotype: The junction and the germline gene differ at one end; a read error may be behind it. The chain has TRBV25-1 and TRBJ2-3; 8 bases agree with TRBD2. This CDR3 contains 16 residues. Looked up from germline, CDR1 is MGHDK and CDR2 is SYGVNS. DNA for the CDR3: TGTGCCAGCAGTGAAGGGCTAGCGGGCATCACAGATATGCAGTATTTT. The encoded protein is CASSEGLAGITDMQYF.

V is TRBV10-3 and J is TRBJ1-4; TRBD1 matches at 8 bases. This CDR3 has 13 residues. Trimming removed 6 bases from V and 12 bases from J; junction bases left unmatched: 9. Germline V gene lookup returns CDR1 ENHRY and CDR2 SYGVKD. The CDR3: CAISQRTGTELFF. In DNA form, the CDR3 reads TGTGCCATCAGCCAACGGACAGGGACAGAACTGTTTTTT.

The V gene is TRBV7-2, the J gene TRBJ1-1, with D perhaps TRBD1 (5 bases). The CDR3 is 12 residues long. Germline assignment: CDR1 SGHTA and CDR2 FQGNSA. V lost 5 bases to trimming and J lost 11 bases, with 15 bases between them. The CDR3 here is CASSPPGPGAFF. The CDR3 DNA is TGTGCCAGCAGCCCTCCGGGGCCTGGGGCTTTCTTT.

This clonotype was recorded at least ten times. CDR3 sequence (DNA): TGTGCCAGTAGTATAGTTACAGGGGGCTCTCAGCCCCAGCATTTT. Protein: CASSIVTGGSQPQHF. The V and J genes are TRBV19 and TRBJ1-5; 9 bases map to TRBD1. CDR3 length equals 15 residues. Germline V gene lookup returns CDR1 LNHDA and CDR2 SQIVND (reference sequence). Trimming cost V 1 base and J 6 bases; bases outside gene matches: 4.

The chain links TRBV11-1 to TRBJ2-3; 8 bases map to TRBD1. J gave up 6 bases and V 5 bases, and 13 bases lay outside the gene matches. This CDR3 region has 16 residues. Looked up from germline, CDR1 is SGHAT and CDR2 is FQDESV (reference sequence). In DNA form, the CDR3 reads TGTGCCAGCAGCCCAAGTCGGACAGGGACAAAGGATACGCAGTATTTT. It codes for CASSPSRTGTKDTQYF.